These 21 T cell receptor beta chains were sequenced from one sample in a study of breast tumors, draining lymph nodes, adjacent tissues. Samples came from axillary lymph nodes draining the breast cancer. A single record per CDR3 protein comes from TCRdb applying MiXCR to the multiplex PCR reads. The sample yields 100,000 to 150,000 distinct CDR3 sequences, just under 20% seen once. Sequences were obtained from axillary lymph node tissue. The receptors derive from a female donor with breast cancer. Some clones in this sample may be carry-over from other donors' samples.

The chain uses TRBV28 and TRBJ1-2; 8 bases map to TRBD1. Germline V gives CDR1 MDHEN, CDR2 SYDVKM. The CDR3 loop spans 13 amino acids. V dropped 3 bases and J dropped 8; count of bases not matched to a gene: 5. In DNA, the CDR3 is TGTGCCAGCAGTTTTATCTCAGGGGGCGGCTACACCTTC. This sequence encodes CASSFISGGGYTF.

In its sample, this clonotype was seen many times. V and J are TRBV7-9 and TRBJ2-7; D possibly matches TRBD1 or TRBD2 (6 bases each). Germline V lookup: CDR1 SEHNR, CDR2 FQNEAQ (reference sequence). The CDR3 is made up of 14 amino acids. V was pared by 5 bases and J by 3 bases, with 14 bases between. This CDR3 is CASSNWGADYEQYF. CDR3 DNA: TGTGCCAGCAGCAATTGGGGGGCGGACTACGAGCAGTACTTC. The full variable domain, its missing parts supplied by reference TRBV7-9 and TRBJ2-7, is DTGVSQNPRHKITKRGQNVTFRCDPISEHNRLYWYRQTLGQGPEFLTYFQNEAQLEKSRLLSDRFSAERPKGSFSTLEIQRTEQGDSAMYLCASSNWGADYEQYFGPGTRLTVT.

This clonotype was picked up many times. V gene TRBV5-6 combines with J gene TRBJ1-6; D might be TRBD1 (5 bases). From germline, CDR1 is SGHDT and CDR2 YYEEEE. Deletions cut 6 bases from V and 7 bases from J, with 14 bases between. CDR3 length: 14 residues. Here the CDR3 DNA reads TGTGCCAGCAAAAAAGGACAAACGAATTCACCCCTCCACTTT. The encoded protein is CASKKGQTNSPLHF. Using reference TRBV5-6 and TRBJ1-6 for the parts outside the CDR3, the full variable domain is DAGVTQSPTHLIKTRGQQVTLRCSPKSGHDTVSWYQQALGQGPQFIFQYYEEEERQRGNFPDRFSGHQFPNYSSELNVNALLLGDSALYLCASKKGQTNSPLHFGNGTRLTVT.

At least ten counts were recorded for this clonotype. The chain recombines TRBV7-3 with TRBJ2-7; 7 nucleotides align to TRBD1. The germline V gene has CDR1 SGHTA and CDR2 FQGTGA. The length of the CDR3 is 13 residues. V lost 5 bases and J lost 4; bases outside the gene matches: 5. The CDR3 sequence: CASSLGTEYEQYF. The CDR3 DNA follows: TGTGCCAGCAGCCTCGGGACAGAATACGAGCAGTACTTC.

This clonotype came up many times. The chain links TRBV7-3 to TRBJ2-2, with D perhaps being TRBD1 or TRBD2 (5 bases each). V was trimmed by 0 bases and J by 4 bases, leaving 12 bases between them. The CDR3 totals 16 residues. The germline gives CDR1 SGHTA, CDR2 FQGTGA. CDR3 coding DNA: TGTGCCAGCAGCTTAACGGGTGCAGGGAGCACCGGGGAGCTGTTTTTT. Protein product: CASSLTGAGSTGELFF.

The chain couples TRBV3-1 to TRBJ2-5; 7 bases are a match to TRBD2. V was clipped by 5 bases and J by 2 bases; unmatched bases: 17. The CDR3 runs to 18 residues. The germline gives CDR1 LGHDT, CDR2 YNNKEL (reference sequence). The CDR3 DNA reads TGTGCCAGCAGCTCAAGACGGGTTTTTGCGGGGGAGCAAGAGACCCAGTACTTC. Its translation: CASSSRRVFAGEQETQYF.

This rearrangement joins TRBV5-6 to TRBJ1-2; D is uncertain. Germline V gene sequence: CDR1 SGHDT, CDR2 YYEEEE. This CDR3 spans 15 amino acids. With 2 bases removed from V and 0 bases from J, the gap between germline ends came to 11 bases. CDR3 region: CASSFFRVSNYGYTF. The CDR3 DNA reads as TGTGCCAGCAGCTTTTTCCGGGTGTCTAACTATGGCTACACCTTC.

This clonotype was recorded at least ten times. CDR3 nucleotides: TGCAGCGTTGAAGATCGGAGGGGTCGCGACGGGGGGGACGGGACCCAGTACTTC. It is translated as CSVEDRRGRDGGDGTQYF. The rearrangement joins TRBV29-1 to TRBJ2-5, with 8 bases lining up with TRBD2. The CDR3 has 18 amino acids. Germline V gene data show CDR1 as SQVTM and CDR2 as ANQGSEA. The V and J ends lost 0 bases and 7 bases, in that order; junction bases with no gene match: 19.

There are many counts of this clonotype. The CDR3 coding sequence is TGTGCCAGCAGCCAATCCCAGAGTCCTGAAAAACTGTTTTTT. It yields the protein CASSQSQSPEKLFF. This chain connects TRBV3-1 to TRBJ1-4, with unresolved D. This CDR3 region has 14 residues. Per the germline V gene, CDR1 is LGHDT and CDR2 is YNNKEL (reference sequence). The V and J ends lost 2 bases and 7 bases respectively, with 11 bases between them.

This clonotype was seen at least ten times. V usage is TRBV6-1 and J usage is TRBJ2-7; 11 nucleotides agree with TRBD2. The CDR3 is 14 amino acids. Germline V gene sequence: CDR1 MNHNS, CDR2 SASEGT. Trimming at V came to 6 bases and at J to 4 bases, leaving 5 bases not matched to a gene. Here the CDR3 reads CASRVSGRDYEQYF. CDR3 bases: TGTGCCAGCAGGGTTAGCGGGAGGGATTACGAGCAGTACTTC.

Notes on this clonotype: A much larger clone differs from this one at a single base, so this may be a read error. The chain combines TRBV18 with TRBJ2-7; perhaps D is TRBD1 or TRBD2 (7 bases each). CDR3 length: 15 amino acids. Germline values: CDR1 KGHSH, CDR2 LQKENI. The CDR3 DNA reads as TGTGCCAGCTCAGCCACAGGGGAGGGCTCCTACGAGCAGTCCTTC. As protein: CASSATGEGSYEQSF.

This clonotype was observed many times. The chain has TRBV6-6 and TRBJ2-7; no clear D gene. V lost 0 bases and J 6 bases, leaving 18 bases between the germline ends. The CDR3 covers 16 residues. Germline values: CDR1 MNHNY, CDR2 SVGAGI (reference sequence). The CDR3 nucleotides are TGTGCCAGCAGTTACTCCGGCTTACCCACACCGCTCGAGCAGTACTTC. Translated: CASSYSGLPTPLEQYF.

V is TRBV18 and J is TRBJ1-5; TRBD1 is a possible D gene (6 bases). V dropped 1 base and J dropped 2 bases, with 6 bases sitting between them. CDR1 and CDR2 (germline): KGHSH, LQKENI. The CDR3 spans 14 residues. Here the CDR3 reads CASSPRQGNQPQHF. The CDR3 bases are TGTGCCAGCTCACCACGACAGGGCAATCAGCCCCAGCATTTT.

A remark on this clonotype: A much larger clone lies a single base off, so this may be a read error. CDR3 sequence: CSARDFGRFTDTRYF. The CDR3, as DNA: TGCAGTGCTAGAGATTTCGGAAGGTTCACAGATACGCGGTATTTT. This chain uses TRBV20-1 with TRBJ2-3; D remains unclear. Germline lookup yields CDR1 DFQATT and CDR2 SNEGSKA (reference sequence). This CDR3 is built from 15 residues.

About this clonotype: Possible read error: a much larger clone is one base away. This rearrangement joins TRBV6-2 or TRBV6-3 to TRBJ2-7; D is perhaps TRBD1 (6 bases). Per germline, CDR1 MNHEY and CDR2 SVGEGT. The CDR3 spans 16 residues. V lost 2 bases, J lost 5 bases, and 19 bases lay in between. The CDR3 nucleotides read TGTGCCAGCAGTTACGCGAGTACAGGGAGATATCACGAGCAGTACTTC. It encodes CASSYASTGRYHEQYF.

The rearrangement joins TRBV9 to TRBJ1-1, with 8 bases identical to TRBD1. This CDR3 comprises 15 residues. The germline CDR1 and CDR2 sequences are SGDLS and YYNGEE. V was clipped by 0 bases and J by 1 base; unmatched bases: 2. This chain's CDR3 is CASSVEGTGNTEAFF. CDR3 DNA sequence: TGTGCCAGCAGCGTAGAAGGGACAGGGAACACTGAAGCTTTCTTT.

By proportion, this clonotype is medium-sized (0.01 to 0.1%). J is TRBJ2-4 and V is TRBV5-1; the D is unclear. The CDR3 sequence is 18 residues long. Germline CDR1 reads SGHRS; CDR2 reads YFSETQ. V lost 0 bases and J 7 bases, leaving 23 bases between the germline ends. CDR3 DNA sequence: TGCGCCAGCAGCTTGGTTGGTCAGGCCTCGTCAGCAAGGAACATTCAGTACTTC. The encoded protein is CASSLVGQASSARNIQYF.

Worth noting for this clonotype: A read error is possible here, since a much larger clone lies one base away. The V gene is TRBV10-3, the J gene TRBJ1-3, with TRBD1 matching over 8 bases. CDR3 length: 14 residues. CDR1 and CDR2 (germline): ENHRY, SYGVKD. CDR3 nucleotide sequence: TGTGCCACTGACAGGGGCGAGCCGGGAAAGACCATATATTTT. Protein sequence: CATDRGEPGKTIYF.

The rearrangement links TRBV9 to TRBJ2-3; either TRBD1 or TRBD2 may fit D (6 bases each). The CDR3 covers 17 residues. The V and J ends lost 2 bases and 8 bases respectively, with 24 bases between them. Germline V gives CDR1 SGDLS, CDR2 YYNGEE. The CDR3 reads CASSVDPGASVRATQYF. The CDR3 nucleotides read TGTGCCAGCAGCGTGGACCCGGGGGCCTCAGTCCGTGCTACGCAGTATTTT.

V usage is TRBV28 and J usage is TRBJ2-3, with 9 bases that match TRBD2. V lost 3 bases and J lost 2; bases outside the gene matches: 12. The length of the CDR3 is 18 residues. Germline values: CDR1 MDHEN, CDR2 SYDVKM. The CDR3: CASSFGRWVAGDTDTQYF. The CDR3 DNA reads TGTGCCAGCAGTTTTGGTCGTTGGGTAGCGGGAGACACAGATACGCAGTATTTT.

The rearrangement joins TRBV14 to TRBJ1-2; perhaps TRBD1 as D (6 bases). The germline V and J ends were trimmed by 4 bases and 4 bases, with 19 bases remaining between them. The germline V gene has CDR1 SGHDN and CDR2 FVKESK. The CDR3 consists of 16 residues. CDR3 sequence: CASSRDLQGLLYGYTF. The CDR3 region has the DNA TGTGCCAGCAGCCGAGATCTACAGGGCCTACTCTATGGCTACACCTTC.